These T cell receptor beta chains were read from a single sample in a study of control samples from healthy donors and cancer patients. The method was immunoSEQ multiplex PCR; TCRdb's version includes in-frame clones alone and lacks a portion of them. The sample includes 64,000 or so clones, roughly 90% of them seen just once. The material sequenced was PBMCs. Receptors originate from a man in his forties with colorectal cancer. Each CDR3 is given with its conserved first and last residue. Fields, in order: J gene, D gene, V gene, clone size, CDR3 DNA, CDR3 protein. The D gene is left open where the match is weak. The listing skips clone size in some rows; elsewhere it reads once, few, many or a size class.

TRBJ1-1	.	TRBV12-5	.	TGTGCTAGTGGTTTGCAGAGGCCGGGGACATCCGTCATGAACACTGAAGCTTTCTTT	CASGLQRPGTSVMNTEAFF
TRBJ2-2	.	TRBV19	.	TGTGCCAGTAGTAACGCGGGGGCCAGCCTGGGCACCGGGGAGCTGTTTTTT	CASSNAGASLGTGELFF
TRBJ1-1	.	TRBV20-1	few	TGCAGTGCTAGGTGGGACACTGAAGCTTTCTTT	CSARWDTEAFF
TRBJ1-5	.	TRBV19	.	TGTGCCAGTAACAATCCTACTGCCTTCGGGCCCCAGCATTTT	CASNNPTAFGPQHF
TRBJ1-5	.	TRBV27	.	TGTGCCAGCAGCACTGCCCCAAAGGAGCCCCAGCATTTT	CASSTAPKEPQHF
TRBJ1-2	.	TRBV9	medium-sized	TGTGCCAGCAGCTCCCGCGGCGGCTACACCTTC	CASSSRGGYTF
TRBJ1-6	.	TRBV5-1	.	TGCGCCAGCAGCTTGGGACAGGATAATTCACCCCTCCACTTT	CASSLGQDNSPLHF
TRBJ1-2	.	TRBV27	.	TGTGCCAGCAGTACAGACCCATTATGGGGCTACACCTTC	CASSTDPLWGYTF
TRBJ1-1	.	TRBV19	.	TGTGCCAGTAGTATTTTTACAGGGCCTGAAGCTTTCTTT	CASSIFTGPEAFF
TRBJ1-2	.	TRBV18	.	TGTGCCAGCTCACCTATACGGGACCCAGCTAACTATGGCTACACCTTC	CASSPIRDPANYGYTF
TRBJ1-6	.	TRBV10-1	few	TGCGCCAGCCGGGACAATTTTAATTCACCCCTCCACTTT	CASRDNFNSPLHF
TRBJ1-5	.	TRBV2	.	TGTGCCAGCAGTGTTGAACAGATTAGCAATCAGCCCCAGCATTTT	CASSVEQISNQPQHF
TRBJ2-7	TRBD1	TRBV27	once	TGTGCCAGCAGTCCCGATACGGGACAGACCTACGAGCAGTACTTC	CASSPDTGQTYEQYF
TRBJ2-7	.	TRBV5-4	.	TGTGCCAGCAGCCGGGACGGCTACGAGCAGTACTTC	CASSRDGYEQYF
TRBJ2-5	TRBD2	TRBV9	.	TGTGCCAGCAGCGTAGTGCTAGCGGGGACCCAGTACTTC	CASSVVLAGTQYF
TRBJ2-1	.	TRBV6-2/TRBV6-3	.	TGTGCCAGCAGTTACGGGCGGGGAGACTACAATGAGCAGTTCTTC	CASSYGRGDYNEQFF
TRBJ1-4	.	TRBV29-1	.	TGCAGCGTTGACCCCCCTTTAGACCGGGTCTCGAATGAAAAACTGTTTTTT	CSVDPPLDRVSNEKLFF
TRBJ2-1	.	TRBV7-2	.	TGTGCCAGCAGCCCCTGGGATGAGCAGTTCTTC	CASSPWDEQFF
TRBJ2-7	.	TRBV28	medium-sized	TGTGCCAGCAGTATGTTTTCAGGGATTGCCTACGAGCAGTACTTC	CASSMFSGIAYEQYF